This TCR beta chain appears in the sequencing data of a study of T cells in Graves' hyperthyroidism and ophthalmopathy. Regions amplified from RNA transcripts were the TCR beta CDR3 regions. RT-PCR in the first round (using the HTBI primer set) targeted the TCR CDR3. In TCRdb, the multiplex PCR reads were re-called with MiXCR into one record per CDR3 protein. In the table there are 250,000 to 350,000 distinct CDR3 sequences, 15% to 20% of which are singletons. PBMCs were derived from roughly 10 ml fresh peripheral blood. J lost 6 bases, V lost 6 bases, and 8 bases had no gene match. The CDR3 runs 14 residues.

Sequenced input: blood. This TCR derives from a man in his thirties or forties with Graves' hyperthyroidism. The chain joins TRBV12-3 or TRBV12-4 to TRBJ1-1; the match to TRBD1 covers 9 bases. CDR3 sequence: CASRGGQGAAEAFF. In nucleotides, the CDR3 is TGTGCCAGCAGAGGGGGACAGGGTGCCGCTGAAGCTTTCTTT.